One and the same sample provided the 11 T cell receptor beta chains below, sequenced in a study of T cells after posttransplantation cyclophosphamide. Libraries were prepared by immunoSEQ multiplex PCR; TCRdb keeps only in-frame clonotypes and omits some of them. The sample holds about 12,000 clones, and no clone turns up only once. Sequencing was performed on PBMCs. All receptors come from a woman aged 40 to 50 in good health, CMV-negative, and a related stem cell transplant donor.

The rearrangement links TRBV27 to TRBJ2-6, with D unclear. The V gene's germline CDR1 is MNHEY and CDR2 SMNVEV (reference sequence). Trimming removed 7 bases from V and 3 bases from J, with 10 bases in between. The CDR3 covers 14 residues. DNA of the CDR3: TGTGCCAGCAATAATGGCTTTGGGGCCAACGTCCTGACTTTC. Translation: CASNNGFGANVLTF.

This clone was found many times. This sequence joins TRBV5-1 and TRBJ1-1; D not resolved. The germline V gene encodes CDR1 SGHRS and CDR2 YFSETQ. The CDR3 sequence is 16 residues long. V was clipped by 0 bases and J by 1 base, with 13 bases between them. In DNA, the CDR3 is TGCGCCAGCAGCTTGGTAGAAGGCAGGCCGAACACTGAAGCTTTCTTT. Translation gives CASSLVEGRPNTEAFF.

This clone was recorded at least ten times. The J gene is TRBJ1-2, the V gene TRBV5-6; 11 nucleotides align to TRBD1. This CDR3 has 14 amino acids. Germline-derived CDR1 and CDR2 are SGHDT and YYEEEE. J was trimmed by 4 bases and V by 4 bases; bases with no gene match: 3. The CDR3 reads CASSQGTGGYGYTF. CDR3 DNA: TGTGCCAGCAGCCAAGGGACAGGGGGCTATGGCTACACCTTC. Filled out from reference TRBV5-6 and TRBJ1-2, the complete variable domain reads DAGVTQSPTHLIKTRGQQVTLRCSPKSGHDTVSWYQQALGQGPQFIFQYYEEEERQRGNFPDRFSGHQFPNYSSELNVNALLLGDSALYLCASSQGTGGYGYTFGSGTRLTVV.

This clone was recorded at least ten times. The CDR3 loop reads CASSRDQGRNTEAFF. The CDR3 DNA sequence: TGTGCCAGCAGCCGAGATCAGGGCAGGAACACTGAAGCTTTCTTT. The rearrangement uses TRBV7-8 and TRBJ1-1, with D tentatively TRBD1 (5 bases). CDR1 is SGHVS and CDR2 is FQNEAQ in the germline V gene. The CDR3 is 15 residues long. Trimming shortened V by 5 bases and J by 1 base, and 14 bases separated the two germline ends.

This clone was recorded at least ten times. The chain recombines TRBV7-8 with TRBJ2-2, with 8 bases that match TRBD2. This CDR3 spans 15 amino acids. V lost 5 bases to trimming and J lost 2 bases; unmatched junction nucleotides: 4. Germline CDR1 reads SGHVS; CDR2 reads FQNEAQ. DNA for the CDR3: TGTGCCAGCAGCGAGGGACTAGTAAACACCGGGGAGCTGTTTTTT. It encodes CASSEGLVNTGELFF.

The J gene is TRBJ2-2, the V gene TRBV7-6, with D perhaps being TRBD1 or TRBD2 (6 bases each). CDR1 is SGHVS, CDR2 FNYEAQ, per germline. The V and J ends lost 5 bases and 3 bases respectively, with 13 bases between them. The CDR3 runs to 15 residues. Here the CDR3 DNA reads TGTGCCAGCAGCCGCGGGACACTGTACACCGGGGAGCTGTTTTTT. Translated: CASSRGTLYTGELFF. Full variable domain (outside the CDR3, taken from reference TRBV7-6 and TRBJ2-2): GAGVSQSPRYKVTKRGQDVALRCDPISGHVSLYWYRQALGQGPEFLTYFNYEAQQDKSGLPNDRFSAERPEGSISTLTIQRTEQRDSAMYRCASSRGTLYTGELFFGEGSRLTVL.

This clone has ten or more counts. The CDR3 DNA reads TGTGCCAGCAGCTTGGACCAGTCTCAAGAGACCCAGTACTTC. It translates to CASSLDQSQETQYF. The V call is TRBV5-4, the J call TRBJ2-5; D remains ambiguous. The germline CDR1 and CDR2 sequences are SGHNT and YYREEE (reference sequence). The CDR3 is made up of 14 amino acids. The V end was cut by 0 bases, the J end by 2 bases, with 8 bases between.

This clone was seen many times. At one end the junction does not follow the germline gene, possibly because of a read error. V is TRBV6-4 and J is TRBJ1-4; 12 bases match TRBD1. Germline V CDR1 and CDR2: MRHNA, SNTAGT. The CDR3 sequence is 15 residues long. The DNA of the CDR3 is TGTGCCAGCAGTGCCCAGGGAGGGGACAGGGGGCCCGCGGTTTTT. Translated, it gives CASSAQGGDRGPAVF.

This clone qualifies as medium-sized (0.01 to 0.1%). V and J are TRBV7-2 and TRBJ2-2; maybe TRBD2 (5 bases). Looked up from germline, CDR1 is SGHTA and CDR2 is FQGNSA. The CDR3 has 16 residues. The V end was cut by 1 base, the J end by 3 bases, with 12 bases between. The DNA for the CDR3 is TGTGCCAGCAGCTTAGAAGTGCGGGCTTACACCGGGGAGCTGTTTTTT. Translation: CASSLEVRAYTGELFF.

Many counts were recorded for this clone. This chain links TRBV28 with TRBJ1-4; TRBD1 matches at 8 bases. This CDR3 contains 14 residues. J lost 3 bases, V lost 7 bases, and 4 bases had no gene match. Germline V gives CDR1 MDHEN, CDR2 SYDVKM. CDR3 coding DNA: TGTGCCAGCAACCCGACAGGGGCTAATGAAAAACTGTTTTTT. This encodes CASNPTGANEKLFF.

This clone came up many times. The J gene is TRBJ1-1, the V gene TRBV6-5, with 8 bases identical to TRBD1. After removal of 9 bases from V and 5 bases from J, the junction contained 14 bases not matched to a gene. Per germline, CDR1 MNHEY and CDR2 SVGAGI. This CDR3 spans 15 amino acids. As DNA, the CDR3 is TGTGCCAGTAGCGCCACCAGGACAGGGAAGACTGAAGCTTTCTTT. Its translation: CASSATRTGKTEAFF.